The 26 T cell receptor beta chains in this list originate from one sample, sequenced in a study of T cell responses to AZD1222 COVID-19 vaccine (dated by TCRdb to about 2021). The time point label, read with the paper, signifies: baseline before first vaccination. Libraries were built with the immunoSEQ multiplex PCR assay. TCRdb stores this immuneACCESS table with in-frame sequences only. Part of the clones is absent; in the studies checked, under half of the shortfall reflects unresolved V genes, and no reason is known for the rest. The sample contains 85,000 to 100,000 clones, approximately 90% of them found a single time. The ten top clones hold roughly 10% of the sample. This specimen was peripheral blood, taken on day 0 of AZD1222 vaccination. These TCRs come from an adult in good health.

This sequence joins TRBV6-1 and TRBJ1-5; a weak D match, TRBD1 (5 bases). CDR3 length: 16 amino acids. Germline loops: CDR1 MNHNS, CDR2 SASEGT. V shed 2 bases and J shed 2 bases, with 13 bases lying between them. The CDR3 coding sequence is TGTGCCAGCAGTGAATCCCCAGGGAGAGGCAATCAGCCCCAGCATTTT. This codes for CASSESPGRGNQPQHF.

This chain connects TRBV28 to TRBJ1-1; tentatively, D is TRBD1 (5 bases). The V gene's germline CDR1 is MDHEN and CDR2 SYDVKM. Trimming pared 6 bases from V and 3 bases from J, leaving 11 bases between. This CDR3 contains 13 residues. CDR3 coding DNA: TGTGCCAGCAGAAGGGACGGATACACTGAAGCTTTCTTT. Translated, it gives CASRRDGYTEAFF.

V and J are TRBV19 and TRBJ1-3; D unresolved. This CDR3 region has 13 residues. CDR1 and CDR2 from the germline V gene are LNHDA and SQIVND (reference sequence). V was clipped by 7 bases and J by 0 bases, with 7 bases between them. CDR3 sequence reads: CASKKTSGNTIYF. CDR3 nucleotides: TGTGCCAGTAAAAAAACCTCTGGAAACACCATATATTTT.

The chain has TRBV28 and TRBJ2-2; TRBD1 aligns across 12 bases. The V segment lost 4 bases and the J segment 4 bases; nucleotides outside the gene matches: 4. The CDR3 is 16 residues long. Germline values: CDR1 MDHEN, CDR2 SYDVKM. The CDR3 region is CASSWGQGAPTGELFF. The CDR3 bases are TGTGCCAGCAGTTGGGGACAGGGGGCGCCCACCGGGGAGCTGTTTTTT.

The J gene is TRBJ1-3, the V gene TRBV1. TRBV1 is a listed pseudogene. The CDR3 has 16 residues. CDR3 residues: CTSSQGDGRSGNTIYF. The CDR3 DNA reads as TGCACCAGCAGCCAAGGGGACGGTCGATCTGGAAACACCATATATTTT.

The chain joins TRBV3-1 (or the pseudogene TRBV3-2) to TRBJ2-7, with TRBD2 matching over 11 bases. CDR1 is LGHDT, CDR2 YNNKEL, per germline (reference sequence). The CDR3 contains 15 residues. With 5 bases clipped from V and 2 bases from J, the junction kept 5 bases outside the gene matches. CDR3: CASSDTSGSAYEQYF. In DNA form, the CDR3 reads TGTGCCAGCAGCGATACTAGCGGGAGTGCCTACGAGCAGTACTTC.

The chain has TRBV18 and TRBJ2-5; D is perhaps TRBD1 (6 bases). The V gene lost 3 bases and the J gene lost 5 bases, with 16 bases spanning the gap. This CDR3 has 15 amino acids. Germline values: CDR1 KGHSH, CDR2 LQKENI. The CDR3 is CASSPDTGSEETQYF. For the CDR3, the DNA is TGTGCCAGCTCACCGGACACAGGGTCGGAGGAGACCCAGTACTTC.

The J gene is TRBJ1-1, the V gene TRBV3-1 (or the pseudogene TRBV3-2); the D gene is possibly TRBD1 (5 bases). Germline assignment: CDR1 LGHDT and CDR2 YNNKEL (reference sequence). This CDR3 spans 14 amino acids. The V end lost 4 bases, the J end lost 2 bases, and 11 bases lay between the germline ends. The CDR3 DNA reads as TGTGCCAGCAGCCGGGAAGACAGAAACACTGAAGCTTTCTTT. It codes for CASSREDRNTEAFF.

J is TRBJ2-3 and V is TRBV27, with TRBD2 matching 10 bases. The J segment lost 4 bases and the V segment lost 5 bases, leaving 15 bases of the junction unmatched. Germline assignment: CDR1 MNHEY and CDR2 SMNVEV (reference sequence). This CDR3 contains 18 residues. CDR3 nucleotide sequence: TGTGCCAGCAGTCCGCAAGTCCTCGGAGCGGGAGGGCCAGATACGCAGTATTTT. Encoded protein: CASSPQVLGAGGPDTQYF.

In its sample, this clone was seen once. The V gene is TRBV11-2, the J gene TRBJ1-3, with D possibly TRBD1 on 5 matching bases. Germline values: CDR1 SGHAT, CDR2 FQNNGV. V was pared by 1 base and J by 3 bases, with 10 bases between. The CDR3 loop spans 15 amino acids. CDR3 nucleotides: TGTGCCAGCAGCTTAGTCTTCGGGGGTGGAAACACCATATATTTT. As protein: CASSLVFGGGNTIYF.

This sequence joins TRBV5-1 and TRBJ2-7; 8 nucleotides line up with TRBD1. CDR3 size: 16 residues. Germline V lookup: CDR1 SGHRS, CDR2 YFSETQ. Trimming took 4 bases from V and 6 from J; bases not matched to a gene: 15. The CDR3, as DNA: TGCGCCAGCAGCCCCAAGGAAGGACAGGGACGTCCCGAGCAGTACTTC. Protein product: CASSPKEGQGRPEQYF.

V is TRBV6-1 and J is TRBJ1-2, with D maybe TRBD1 (6 bases). Trimming removed 3 bases from V and 2 bases from J, with 10 bases in between. In germline, CDR1 is MNHNS, CDR2 SASEGT. The CDR3 covers 14 residues. The CDR3 spells CASSEGARNYGYTF. DNA for the CDR3: TGTGCCAGCAGTGAGGGGGCGAGAAACTATGGCTACACCTTC.

This clone has a single count. The chain employs TRBV10-3 and TRBJ2-7, with D perhaps assigned TRBD1 or TRBD2 (5 bases each). Per germline, CDR1 ENHRY and CDR2 SYGVKD. The CDR3 is 12 amino acids. V shed 6 bases and J shed 6 bases, with 12 bases lying between them. CDR3 nucleotides: TGTGCCATCAGCACCCAGGGACCCGAGCAGTACTTC. Translation: CAISTQGPEQYF.

The chain couples TRBV12-3 or TRBV12-4 to TRBJ1-1; no reliable D call. Trimming removed 4 bases at V and 3 bases at J, with 6 bases between. The CDR3 contains 12 residues. In nucleotides, the CDR3 is TGTGCCAGCAGTTCCCTAGACACTGAAGCTTTCTTT. Encoded protein: CASSSLDTEAFF.

V is TRBV5-1 and J is TRBJ1-2; D is uncertain. V gave up 0 bases and J gave up 1 base, with 4 bases separating them. This CDR3 is built from 13 residues. Per the germline V gene, CDR1 is SGHRS and CDR2 is YFSETQ. CDR3 sequence (DNA): TGCGCCAGCAGCTTGGACAGTAACTATGGCTACACCTTC. Its translation: CASSLDSNYGYTF.

The chain joins TRBV10-2 to TRBJ2-7; no reliable D call. Trimming took 3 bases from V and 1 from J, leaving 7 bases between them. This CDR3 is built from 13 residues. Germline CDR1 is WSHSY and CDR2 is SAAADI. CDR3 sequence: CASSERQSYEQYF. CDR3 DNA sequence: TGCGCCAGCAGTGAACGGCAATCCTACGAGCAGTACTTC.

The chain uses TRBV7-9 and TRBJ1-2, with D possibly being TRBD1 (5 bases). This CDR3 region has 15 residues. Germline V CDR1 and CDR2: SEHNR, FQNEAQ (reference sequence). Trimming left V 5 bases short and J 7 bases short, with 20 bases between. CDR3 loop: CASSRNQGGLGGYTF. The CDR3 DNA sequence: TGTGCCAGCAGCCGGAACCAGGGAGGGCTTGGTGGCTACACCTTC.

The table lists this clone with a count of one. The chain carries TRBV5-6 and TRBJ2-7; TRBD2 matches 7 bases. This CDR3 spans 14 amino acids. From germline, CDR1 is SGHDT and CDR2 YYEEEE. J gave up 6 bases and V 5 bases, and 11 bases lay outside the gene matches. The CDR3, as DNA: TGTGCCAGCAGGGCCGAGGGAGGGCCATTCGAGCAGTACTTC. This sequence encodes CASRAEGGPFEQYF.

This clone was found a few times. The chain recombines TRBV10-3 with TRBJ2-7; weak D call: TRBD1 (5 bases). This CDR3 is built from 18 residues. The germline V gene has CDR1 ENHRY and CDR2 SYGVKD. Trimming cost V 3 bases and J 3 bases, with 24 bases left between them. Here the CDR3 DNA reads TGTGCCATCAGTGACTGGTTTCAGGGCACGGAGATTAACTACGAGCAGTACTTC. This translates into CAISDWFQGTEINYEQYF.

The chain uses TRBV5-3 and TRBJ1-4, with D perhaps matching TRBD1 (5 bases). TRBV5-3 is given ORF status, its function remaining uncertain. V dropped 5 bases and J dropped 12 bases, with 14 bases sitting between them. This CDR3 has 12 residues. CDR3 coding DNA: TGTGCCAGAAGGAGGGGCTGGTATGAACTGTTTTTT. This encodes CARRRGWYELFF.

The chain employs TRBV5-1 and TRBJ2-5; tentatively, D is TRBD2 (5 bases). Germline lookup yields CDR1 SGHRS and CDR2 YFSETQ. The CDR3 runs to 15 residues. V lost 0 bases, J lost 4 bases, and 13 bases lay in between. Here the CDR3 reads CASSLGRGRVETQYF. The CDR3 DNA reads as TGCGCCAGCAGCTTGGGCCGCGGGCGGGTAGAGACCCAGTACTTC.

This sequence joins TRBV7-9 and TRBJ2-3; D is perhaps TRBD2 (5 bases). Germline CDR1 SEHNR, CDR2 FQNEAQ (reference sequence). Trimming left V 1 base short and J 0 bases short, with 8 bases between. The CDR3 has 15 residues. Written as DNA, the CDR3 is TGTGCCAGCAGCTTAGGCTGGACTAGCACAGATACGCAGTATTTT. Protein product: CASSLGWTSTDTQYF.

This chain connects TRBV28 to TRBJ1-4, with 10 bases matching TRBD1. V lost 5 bases and J lost 4; bases outside the gene matches: 4. This CDR3 has 15 amino acids. Germline values: CDR1 MDHEN, CDR2 SYDVKM. CDR3 region: CASSPGQGFNEKLFF. CDR3 in DNA: TGTGCCAGCAGTCCGGGACAGGGGTTTAATGAAAAACTGTTTTTT. Using reference TRBV28 and TRBJ1-4 for the parts outside the CDR3, the full variable domain is DVKVTQSSRYLVKRTGEKVFLECVQDMDHENMFWYRQDPGLGLRLIYFSYDVKMKEKGDIPEGYSVSREKKERFSLILESASTNQTSMYLCASSPGQGFNEKLFFGSGTQLSVL.

The chain combines TRBV27 with TRBJ2-7; TRBD1 or TRBD2 may be the D gene (5 bases each). The CDR3 contains 15 residues. CDR1 MNHEY and CDR2 SMNVEV come from the germline V gene (reference sequence). Trimming took off 1 base at V and 3 bases at J, with 13 bases between the two ends. The CDR3 loop reads CASSLYWDPDYEQYF. DNA of the CDR3: TGTGCCAGCAGTTTATATTGGGACCCTGACTACGAGCAGTACTTC.

V gene TRBV11-2 combines with J gene TRBJ2-3; D assignment may be TRBD1 or TRBD2 (5 bases each). The V gene lost 4 bases and the J gene lost 3 bases, with 5 bases spanning the gap. Germline V lookup: CDR1 SGHAT, CDR2 FQNNGV. The CDR3 has 12 amino acids. CDR3 DNA: TGTGCCAGCAGCTGGGGGACAGATACGCAGTATTTT. Protein: CASSWGTDTQYF.

The V call is TRBV6-1, the J call TRBJ1-5; D gene ambiguous. The CDR3 runs to 13 residues. V was pared by 3 bases and J by 7 bases, with 10 bases between. CDR1 and CDR2 (germline): MNHNS, SASEGT. The CDR3 DNA is TGTGCCAGCAGTGATTCTGTTCGGCAGCCCCAGCATTTT. This encodes CASSDSVRQPQHF.